Following are 29 T cell receptor beta chains from one sample sequenced in a study of beta chain features in type 1 diabetes. Investigators reverse transcribed all isolated RNA, so they sequenced expressed TCRB transcripts. Generated by immunoSEQ multiplex PCR, the TCRdb table keeps only in-frame clones and is missing some. This sample yields under 300,000 clones, of which around a quarter are seen a single time; 3.5% to 4.5% belongs to the top ten. Sequences were obtained from central memory CD4+ T cells from blood. These receptors were taken from a young man in good health.

This chain connects TRBV18 to TRBJ2-4; a possible D gene is TRBD2 (6 bases). CDR1 and CDR2 (germline): KGHSH, LQKENI. V lost 4 bases to trimming and J lost 0 bases, with 7 bases between them. CDR3 length: 14 residues. CDR3 sequence (DNA): TGTGCCAGCTCACAGGGACTAGCCAAAAACATTCAGTACTTC. The encoded protein is CASSQGLAKNIQYF.

The chain combines TRBV9 with TRBJ2-3, with 9 positions matching TRBD1. CDR3 size: 15 residues. Germline assignment: CDR1 SGDLS and CDR2 YYNGEE. After removal of 3 bases from V and 4 bases from J, the junction contained 6 bases not matched to a gene. The CDR3 loop is CASSARDRAPDTQYF. As DNA, the CDR3 is TGTGCCAGCAGCGCCCGGGACAGGGCCCCAGATACGCAGTATTTT. Filled out from reference TRBV9 and TRBJ2-3, the complete variable domain reads DSGVTQTPKHLITATGQRVTLRCSPRSGDLSVYWYQQSLDQGLQFLIQYYNGEERAKGNILERFSAQQFPDLHSELNLSSLELGDSALYFCASSARDRAPDTQYFGPGTRLTVL.

The V and J genes are TRBV15 and TRBJ1-2; possibly TRBD1 for D (5 bases). V shed 5 bases and J shed 6 bases, with 16 bases lying between them. The CDR3 totals 14 residues. In germline, CDR1 is LNHNV, CDR2 YYDKDF (reference sequence). The CDR3 sequence is CATSPSGTLHGYTF. Here the CDR3 DNA reads TGTGCCACCAGCCCAAGCGGGACCCTTCATGGCTACACCTTC.

This clone was seen ten or more times. V and J are TRBV18 and TRBJ1-1; 12 bases align to TRBD1. CDR3 size: 14 residues. Per germline, CDR1 KGHSH and CDR2 LQKENI. Trimming cost V 3 bases and J 6 bases; bases outside gene matches: 2. The CDR3 sequence: CASSPGQGASEAFF. The CDR3, as DNA: TGTGCCAGCTCACCGGGACAGGGGGCCTCTGAAGCTTTCTTT.

This chain connects TRBV7-2 to TRBJ2-6, with unresolved D. V shed 5 bases and J shed 0 bases, with 5 bases lying between them. Germline-derived CDR1 and CDR2 are SGHTA and FQGNSA. This CDR3 is 14 amino acids long. The CDR3 is CASSGDSGANVLTF. The CDR3 DNA follows: TGTGCCAGCAGCGGAGACTCTGGGGCCAACGTCCTGACTTTC.

The chain joins TRBV6-1 to TRBJ1-5; TRBD1 might be the D (6 bases). The germline CDR1 and CDR2 sequences are MNHNS and SASEGT. The CDR3 consists of 15 residues. The V gene lost 2 bases and the J gene lost 0 bases, with 8 bases spanning the gap. DNA for the CDR3: TGTGCCAGCAGTGAACAGGGGCCTAGCAATCAGCCCCAGCATTTT. Its translation is CASSEQGPSNQPQHF.

The chain combines TRBV5-4 with TRBJ1-1, with unresolved D. The V end lost 4 bases, the J end lost 4 bases, and 11 bases lay between the germline ends. Germline CDR1 is SGHNT and CDR2 is YYREEE (reference sequence). The CDR3 length is 13 residues. The CDR3 is CASSLQRSTEAFF. The CDR3 bases are TGTGCCAGCAGCCTCCAACGGAGCACTGAAGCTTTCTTT. Combining the CDR3 with reference TRBV5-4 and TRBJ1-1 gives the whole variable domain ETGVTQSPTHLIKTRGQQVTLRCSSQSGHNTVSWYQQALGQGPQFIFQYYREEENGRGNFPPRFSGLQFPNYSSELNVNALELDDSALYLCASSLQRSTEAFFGQGTRLTVV.

The rearrangement links TRBV30 to TRBJ1-1, with 9 bases fitting TRBD1. Trimming cost V 3 bases and J 1 base; bases outside gene matches: 6. Germline-derived CDR1 and CDR2 are GTSNPN and SVGIG (reference sequence). The CDR3 has 15 residues. Here the CDR3 DNA reads TGTGCCTGGAGGAGACAGGGGGGGAAGAACACTGAAGCTTTCTTT. Encoded protein: CAWRRQGGKNTEAFF.

The gene calls are TRBV18 and TRBJ2-2; D gene unclear. Trimming took off 2 bases at V and 6 bases at J, with 7 bases between the two ends. The CDR3 runs 13 residues. The germline gives CDR1 KGHSH, CDR2 LQKENI. The chain's CDR3 is CASSPEGPGELFF. CDR3 nucleotides: TGTGCCAGCTCACCAGAAGGCCCCGGGGAGCTGTTTTTT.

Points on this clone: This same CDR3 is encoded by further DNA sequences in the sample. J is TRBJ2-5 and V is TRBV5-1; no definite D call. V shed 2 bases and J shed 2 bases, with 7 bases lying between them. The V gene's germline CDR1 is SGHRS and CDR2 YFSETQ. There are 13 residues in the CDR3. CDR3 loop: CASSFQAQETQYF. As DNA, the CDR3 is TGCGCCAGCAGCTTCCAGGCTCAAGAGACCCAGTACTTC.

The chain uses TRBV7-2 and TRBJ1-5; the match to TRBD1 covers 8 bases. Germline CDR1 and CDR2: SGHTA and FQGNSA. The trim removed 5 bases at V and 7 bases at J, leaving 7 bases unmatched. CDR3 length equals 14 residues. This CDR3 is CASSRATGVQPQHF. In nucleotides, the CDR3 is TGTGCCAGCAGCCGAGCGACAGGGGTCCAGCCCCAGCATTTT. The whole variable domain, remainder taken from reference TRBV7-2 and TRBJ1-5, is GAGVSQSPSNKVTEKGKDVELRCDPISGHTALYWYRQSLGQGLEFLIYFQGNSAPDKSGLPSDRFSAERTGGSVSTLTIQRTQQEDSAVYLCASSRATGVQPQHFGDGTRLSIL.

This clone has a handful of counts. This chain connects TRBV29-1 to TRBJ2-3; 10 bases are shared with TRBD2. The CDR3 has 16 amino acids. V trimming: 6 bases; J trimming: 4 bases; junction bases outside the gene matches: 13. CDR1 SQVTM and CDR2 ANQGSEA come from the germline V gene. In nucleotides, the CDR3 is TGCAGCGTCCAGCAGGGGGGAGCGGGAGGGGCAGATACGCAGTATTTT. It yields the protein CSVQQGGAGGADTQYF.

This chain uses TRBV2 with TRBJ2-3, with D possibly TRBD2 on 7 matching bases. V lost 6 bases to trimming and J lost 0 bases, with 13 bases between them. CDR3 size: 15 residues. Per germline, CDR1 SNHLY and CDR2 FYNNEI. The CDR3 sequence: CASRPGEGSTDTQYF. The DNA of the CDR3 is TGTGCCAGCAGGCCAGGGGAGGGTAGCACAGATACGCAGTATTTT.

This clone came up many times. This chain connects TRBV29-1 to TRBJ2-2; 8 nucleotides line up with TRBD1. Germline CDR1 SQVTM, CDR2 ANQGSEA. The CDR3 contains 15 residues. The V and J ends lost 3 bases and 5 bases, in that order; junction bases with no gene match: 8. CDR3 in DNA: TGCAGCGTTGATTTAGGGACAGGCCTGACCGGGGAGCTGTTTTTT. Encoded protein: CSVDLGTGLTGELFF.

The genes are TRBV30 and TRBJ1-6; unclear D gene. The V and J ends lost 5 bases and 8 bases respectively, with 13 bases between them. Germline V gene data show CDR1 as GTSNPN and CDR2 as SVGIG (reference sequence). The CDR3 is 13 residues long. The CDR3 sequence: CAWEGYRDSPLHF. The CDR3 DNA follows: TGTGCCTGGGAAGGGTATAGGGATTCACCCCTCCACTTT.

The rearrangement joins TRBV9 to TRBJ2-1; the match to TRBD2 covers 9 bases. The CDR3 contains 15 residues. The V gene's germline CDR1 is SGDLS and CDR2 YYNGEE. V gave up 1 base and J gave up 6 bases; unmatched junction bases: 5. The CDR3 loop is CASSVRRGGLNEQFF. CDR3 DNA sequence: TGTGCCAGCAGCGTAAGGCGGGGGGGCCTCAATGAGCAGTTCTTC.

This clone was detected ten times or more. This chain connects TRBV27 to TRBJ2-1; D is ambiguous. The CDR3 is 13 amino acids. Per the germline V gene, CDR1 is MNHEY and CDR2 is SMNVEV (reference sequence). V was cut by 6 bases and J by 10 bases, with 16 bases left in between. CDR3 residues: CASREARSLEQFF. The CDR3 DNA reads as TGTGCCAGCAGAGAGGCAAGGTCGCTAGAGCAGTTCTTC.

The chain links TRBV29-1 to TRBJ2-7; possibly TRBD1 for D (5 bases). V lost 6 bases and J lost 3, with 18 bases in between. The CDR3 contains 14 residues. CDR1 and CDR2 from the germline V gene are SQVTM and ANQGSEA. CDR3 in amino acids: CSVRNSAGFYEQYF. The CDR3 DNA sequence: TGCAGCGTCCGAAACTCGGCAGGGTTCTACGAGCAGTACTTC.

This clone was seen more than once but under ten times. The chain carries TRBV18 and TRBJ2-6, with D perhaps matching TRBD1 (6 bases). Trimming left V 0 bases short and J 0 bases short, with 9 bases between. Germline CDR1 is KGHSH and CDR2 is LQKENI. The CDR3 is 17 amino acids. CDR3 DNA sequence: TGTGCCAGCTCACCACCCACAGGGTACTCTGGGGCCAACGTCCTGACTTTC. This translates into CASSPPTGYSGANVLTF.

A few counts support this clone. This same CDR3 is encoded by further DNA sequences in the sample. The CDR3 bases are TGTGCCAGCAGCGTAGCGGTGAACACTGAAGCTTTCTTT. Protein sequence: CASSVAVNTEAFF. The V call is TRBV9, the J call TRBJ1-1; the D is unclear. Trimming removed 0 bases at V and 0 bases at J, with 3 bases between. Germline assignment: CDR1 SGDLS and CDR2 YYNGEE. The CDR3 is 13 residues long.

This chain links TRBV28 with TRBJ1-2; the D gene is possibly TRBD1 (5 bases). CDR3 size: 15 residues. Germline CDR1 and CDR2: MDHEN and SYDVKM. Trimming took off 3 bases at V and 0 bases at J, with 11 bases between the two ends. The CDR3 bases are TGTGCCAGCAGTTTGGGGGGTACCCCTAACTATGGCTACACCTTC. Protein sequence: CASSLGGTPNYGYTF.

This clone was seen many times. This sequence joins TRBV28 and TRBJ2-7; TRBD2 aligns across 10 bases. J lost 6 bases, V lost 5 bases, and 13 bases had no gene match. The CDR3 totals 16 residues. Germline CDR1 MDHEN, CDR2 SYDVKM. Written as DNA, the CDR3 is TGTGCCAGCAGTCCCCCCCTAGCGGGGGCTCCGGGCGAGCAGTACTTC. Translated, it gives CASSPPLAGAPGEQYF. Combining the CDR3 with reference TRBV28 and TRBJ2-7 gives the whole variable domain DVKVTQSSRYLVKRTGEKVFLECVQDMDHENMFWYRQDPGLGLRLIYFSYDVKMKEKGDIPEGYSVSREKKERFSLILESASTNQTSMYLCASSPPLAGAPGEQYFGPGTRLTVT.

This clone has only a few counts. The rearrangement uses TRBV19 and TRBJ2-7, with 8 bases fitting TRBD1. V dropped 6 bases and J dropped 3; count of bases not matched to a gene: 13. Germline V gives CDR1 LNHDA, CDR2 SQIVND (reference sequence). CDR3 size: 16 residues. The CDR3 sequence: CASSSIGGQDFYEQYF. DNA of the CDR3: TGTGCCAGTAGCAGTATCGGGGGACAGGACTTCTACGAGCAGTACTTC. Supplemented by reference TRBV19 and TRBJ2-7, the full variable domain reads DGGITQSPKYLFRKEGQNVTLSCEQNLNHDAMYWYRQDPGQGLRLIYYSQIVNDFQKGDIAEGYSVSREKKESFPLTVTSAQKNPTAFYLCASSSIGGQDFYEQYFGPGTRLTVT.

The chain is built from TRBV19 and TRBJ2-3; no reliable D call. Germline V lookup: CDR1 LNHDA, CDR2 SQIVND (reference sequence). This CDR3 has 14 residues. V lost 9 bases and J lost 3, with 16 bases in between. The CDR3 DNA reads TGTGCCAGCAACCACGGCGACGGAACAGATACGCAGTATTTT. Amino acids: CASNHGDGTDTQYF. The variable domain in full, completed from reference TRBV19 and TRBJ2-3, reads DGGITQSPKYLFRKEGQNVTLSCEQNLNHDAMYWYRQDPGQGLRLIYYSQIVNDFQKGDIAEGYSVSREKKESFPLTVTSAQKNPTAFYLCASNHGDGTDTQYFGPGTRLTVL.

The chain joins TRBV27 to TRBJ2-2, with D tentatively TRBD2 (5 bases). The CDR3 spans 14 residues. Germline values: CDR1 MNHEY, CDR2 SMNVEV (reference sequence). Trimming shortened V by 3 bases and J by 1 base, and 6 bases separated the two germline ends. The CDR3 nucleotides read TGTGCCAGCAGTTTTGGGAGGAACACCGGGGAGCTGTTTTTT. It codes for CASSFGRNTGELFF.

This clone showed up just a few times. The chain carries TRBV5-4 and TRBJ2-3; possibly TRBD1 for D (5 bases). The CDR3 spans 14 residues. CDR1 and CDR2 (germline): SGHNT, YYREEE (reference sequence). Trimming removed 4 bases from V and 0 bases from J, with 9 bases in between. For the CDR3, the DNA is TGTGCCAGCAGCCCGACAGCTAGCACAGATACGCAGTATTTT. Translated: CASSPTASTDTQYF.

This clone was seen more than once but under ten times. The chain couples TRBV7-9 to TRBJ1-2; 9 bases agree with TRBD1. V lost 5 bases and J lost 7; bases outside the gene matches: 2. Germline CDR1 SEHNR, CDR2 FQNEAQ (reference sequence). CDR3 size: 12 residues. The CDR3 here is CASSNRGLGYTF. CDR3 bases: TGTGCCAGCAGCAACAGGGGGCTTGGCTACACCTTC.

The sample holds a few counts of this clone. The chain uses TRBV4-1 and TRBJ2-7; 9 bases are shared with TRBD2. J was trimmed by 6 bases and V by 0 bases; bases with no gene match: 12. CDR3 length: 17 amino acids. From germline, CDR1 is MGHRA and CDR2 YSYEKL. DNA for the CDR3: TGCGCCAGCAGCCAAGATCAAGCGGCTAGCGGGGTTAGCGAGCAGTACTTC. This encodes CASSQDQAASGVSEQYF.

This clone was seen at least ten times. V is TRBV7-2 and J is TRBJ1-2; 8 nucleotides match TRBD1. J gave up 7 bases and V 6 bases, and 7 bases lay outside the gene matches. The CDR3 is 13 amino acids. Germline CDR1 reads SGHTA; CDR2 reads FQGNSA. CDR3 sequence reads: CASRPGQGGGYTF. In DNA form, the CDR3 reads TGTGCCAGCAGACCAGGACAGGGAGGTGGCTACACCTTC.